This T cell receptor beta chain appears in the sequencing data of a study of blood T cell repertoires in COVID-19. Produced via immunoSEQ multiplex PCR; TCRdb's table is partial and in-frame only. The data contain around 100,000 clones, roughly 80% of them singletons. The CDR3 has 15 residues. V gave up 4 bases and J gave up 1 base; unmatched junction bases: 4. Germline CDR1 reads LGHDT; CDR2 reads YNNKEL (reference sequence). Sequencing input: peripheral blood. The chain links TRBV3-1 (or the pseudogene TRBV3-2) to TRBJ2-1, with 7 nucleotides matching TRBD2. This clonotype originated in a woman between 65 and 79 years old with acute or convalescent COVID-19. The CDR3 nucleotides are TGTGCCAGCAGCCGAGCCGGGGGGTCCTACAATGAGCAGTTCTTC. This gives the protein CASSRAGGSYNEQFF.